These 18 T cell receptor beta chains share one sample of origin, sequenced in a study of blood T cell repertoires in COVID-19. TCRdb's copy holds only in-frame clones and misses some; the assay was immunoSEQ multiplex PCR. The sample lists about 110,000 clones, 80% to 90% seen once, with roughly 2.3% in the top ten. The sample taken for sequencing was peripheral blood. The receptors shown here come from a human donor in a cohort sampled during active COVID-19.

As DNA, the CDR3 is TGTGCCGGAACGGAGAACAGGGGGGCCGCCGGGTACGAGCAGTACTTC. Its protein is CAGTENRGAAGYEQYF. The gene calls are TRBV2 and TRBJ2-7; TRBD1 agrees at 8 bases. With V trimmed by 11 bases and J by 4 bases, 19 bases remained unmatched. Germline lookup yields CDR1 SNHLY and CDR2 FYNNEI. The CDR3 consists of 16 residues.

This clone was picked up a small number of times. The CDR3, as DNA: TGTGCCAGCAGCTTCGGGACAGGGAGGACCCACGAGCAGTACTTC. This translates into CASSFGTGRTHEQYF. This rearrangement joins TRBV7-9 to TRBJ2-7; TRBD1 aligns across 9 bases. The CDR3 consists of 15 residues. Germline CDR1 SEHNR, CDR2 FQNEAQ (reference sequence). V shed 3 bases and J 5 bases; nucleotides not matched to a gene: 8.

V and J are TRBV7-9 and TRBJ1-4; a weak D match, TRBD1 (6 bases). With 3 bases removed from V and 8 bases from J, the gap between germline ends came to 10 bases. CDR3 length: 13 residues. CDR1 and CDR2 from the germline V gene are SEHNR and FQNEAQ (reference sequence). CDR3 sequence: CASSFWGGEKLFF. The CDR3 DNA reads TGTGCCAGCAGCTTCTGGGGGGGCGAAAAACTGTTTTTT.

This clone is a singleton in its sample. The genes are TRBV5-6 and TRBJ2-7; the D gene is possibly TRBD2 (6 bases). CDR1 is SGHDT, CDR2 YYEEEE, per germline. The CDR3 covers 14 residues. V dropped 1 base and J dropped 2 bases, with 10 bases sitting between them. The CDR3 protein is CASSLSGRPYEQYF. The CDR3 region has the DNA TGTGCCAGCAGCTTGTCAGGGAGGCCCTACGAGCAGTACTTC. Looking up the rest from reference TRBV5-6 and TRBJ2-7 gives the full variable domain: DAGVTQSPTHLIKTRGQQVTLRCSPKSGHDTVSWYQQALGQGPQFIFQYYEEEERQRGNFPDRFSGHQFPNYSSELNVNALLLGDSALYLCASSLSGRPYEQYFGPGTRLTVT.

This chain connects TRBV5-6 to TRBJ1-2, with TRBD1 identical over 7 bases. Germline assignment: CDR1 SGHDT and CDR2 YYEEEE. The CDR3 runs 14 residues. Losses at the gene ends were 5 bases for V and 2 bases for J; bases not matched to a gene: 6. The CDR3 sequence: CASRATGENYGYTF. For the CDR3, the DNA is TGTGCCAGCAGAGCTACAGGGGAAAACTATGGCTACACCTTC. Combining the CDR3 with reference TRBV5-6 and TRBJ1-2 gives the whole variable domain DAGVTQSPTHLIKTRGQQVTLRCSPKSGHDTVSWYQQALGQGPQFIFQYYEEEERQRGNFPDRFSGHQFPNYSSELNVNALLLGDSALYLCASRATGENYGYTFGSGTRLTVV.

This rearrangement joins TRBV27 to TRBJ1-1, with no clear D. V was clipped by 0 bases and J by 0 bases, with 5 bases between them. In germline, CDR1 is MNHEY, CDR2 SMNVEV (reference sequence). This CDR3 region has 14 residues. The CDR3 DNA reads TGTGCCAGCAGTTTATCCGTTATGAACACTGAAGCTTTCTTT. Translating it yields CASSLSVMNTEAFF.

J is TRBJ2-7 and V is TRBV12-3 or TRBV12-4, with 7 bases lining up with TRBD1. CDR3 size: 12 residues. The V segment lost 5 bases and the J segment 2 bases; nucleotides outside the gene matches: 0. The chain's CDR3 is CASSGTAYEQYF. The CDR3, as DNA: TGTGCCAGCAGTGGGACAGCCTACGAGCAGTACTTC.

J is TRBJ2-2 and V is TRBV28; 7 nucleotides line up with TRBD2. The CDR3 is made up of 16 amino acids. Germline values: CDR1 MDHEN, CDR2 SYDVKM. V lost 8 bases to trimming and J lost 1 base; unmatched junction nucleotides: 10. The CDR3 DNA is TGTGCCAGCGGGGGGGAATGGACACTGAACACCGGGGAGCTGTTTTTT. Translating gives CASGGEWTLNTGELFF. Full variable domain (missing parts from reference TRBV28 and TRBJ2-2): DVKVTQSSRYLVKRTGEKVFLECVQDMDHENMFWYRQDPGLGLRLIYFSYDVKMKEKGDIPEGYSVSREKKERFSLILESASTNQTSMYLCASGGEWTLNTGELFFGEGSRLTVL.

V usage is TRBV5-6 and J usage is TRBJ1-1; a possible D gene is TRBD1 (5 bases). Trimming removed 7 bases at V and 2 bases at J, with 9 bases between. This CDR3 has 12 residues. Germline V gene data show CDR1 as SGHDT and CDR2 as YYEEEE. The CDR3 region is CASGARNTEAFF. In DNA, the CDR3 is TGTGCCAGCGGGGCAAGAAACACTGAAGCTTTCTTT.

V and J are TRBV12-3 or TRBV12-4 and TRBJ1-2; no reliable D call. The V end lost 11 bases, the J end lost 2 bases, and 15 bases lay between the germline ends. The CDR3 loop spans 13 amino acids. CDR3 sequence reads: CAGRRVGNYGYTF. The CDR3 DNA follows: TGTGCCGGTCGGAGGGTCGGCAACTATGGCTACACCTTC.

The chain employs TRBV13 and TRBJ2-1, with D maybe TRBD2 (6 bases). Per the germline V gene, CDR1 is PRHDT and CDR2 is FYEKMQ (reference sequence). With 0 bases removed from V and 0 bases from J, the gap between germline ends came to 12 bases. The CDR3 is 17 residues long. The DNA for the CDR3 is TGTGCCAGCAGCTTAGGTCCCGCGGGGTACTCCTACAATGAGCAGTTCTTC. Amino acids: CASSLGPAGYSYNEQFF.

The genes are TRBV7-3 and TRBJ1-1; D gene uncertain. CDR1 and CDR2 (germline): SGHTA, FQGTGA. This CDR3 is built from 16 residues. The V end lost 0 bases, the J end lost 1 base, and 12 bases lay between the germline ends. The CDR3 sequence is CASSLTGGLRNTEAFF. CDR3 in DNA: TGTGCCAGCAGCTTAACCGGCGGGCTCCGGAACACTGAAGCTTTCTTT.

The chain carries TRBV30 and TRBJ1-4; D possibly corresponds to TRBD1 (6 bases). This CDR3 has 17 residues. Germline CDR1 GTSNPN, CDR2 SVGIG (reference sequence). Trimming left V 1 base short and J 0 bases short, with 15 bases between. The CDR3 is CAWSGQSGQPTNEKLFF. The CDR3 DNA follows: TGTGCCTGGAGTGGACAGTCCGGACAGCCAACTAATGAAAAACTGTTTTTT. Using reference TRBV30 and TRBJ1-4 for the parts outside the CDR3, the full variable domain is SQTIHQWPATLVQPVGSPLSLECTVEGTSNPNLYWYRQAAGRGLQLLFYSVGIGQISSEVPQNLSASRPQDRQFILSSKKLLLSDSGFYLCAWSGQSGQPTNEKLFFGSGTQLSVL.

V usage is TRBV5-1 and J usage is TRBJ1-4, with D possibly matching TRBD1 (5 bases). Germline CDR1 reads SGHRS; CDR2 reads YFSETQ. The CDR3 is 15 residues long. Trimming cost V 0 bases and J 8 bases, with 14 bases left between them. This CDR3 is CASSLAGGVGEKLFF. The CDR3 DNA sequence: TGCGCCAGCAGCTTGGCTGGGGGGGTTGGCGAAAAACTGTTTTTT. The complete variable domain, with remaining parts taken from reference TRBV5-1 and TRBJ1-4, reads KAGVTQTPRYLIKTRGQQVTLSCSPISGHRSVSWYQQTPGQGLQFLFEYFSETQRNKGNFPGRFSGRQFSNSRSEMNVSTLELGDSALYLCASSLAGGVGEKLFFGSGTQLSVL.

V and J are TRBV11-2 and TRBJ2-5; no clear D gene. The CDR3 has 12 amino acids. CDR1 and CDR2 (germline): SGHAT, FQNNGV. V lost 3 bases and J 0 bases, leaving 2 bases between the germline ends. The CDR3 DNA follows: TGTGCCAGCAGCTTCGACCAAGAGACCCAGTACTTC. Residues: CASSFDQETQYF.

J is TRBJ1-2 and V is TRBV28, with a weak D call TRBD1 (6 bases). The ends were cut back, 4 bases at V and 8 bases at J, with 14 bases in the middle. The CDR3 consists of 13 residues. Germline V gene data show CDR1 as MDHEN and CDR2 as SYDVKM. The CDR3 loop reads CASSSTDRWGYTF. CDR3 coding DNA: TGTGCCAGCAGTTCAACCGACAGGTGGGGCTACACCTTC.

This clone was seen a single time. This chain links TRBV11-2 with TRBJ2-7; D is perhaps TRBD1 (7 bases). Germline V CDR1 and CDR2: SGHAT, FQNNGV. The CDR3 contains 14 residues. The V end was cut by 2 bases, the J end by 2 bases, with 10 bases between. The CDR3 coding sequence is TGTGCCAGCAGCTTATCAGGGGGGACCTACGAGCAGTACTTC. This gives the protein CASSLSGGTYEQYF. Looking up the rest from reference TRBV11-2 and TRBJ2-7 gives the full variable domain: EAGVAQSPRYKIIEKRQSVAFWCNPISGHATLYWYQQILGQGPKLLIQFQNNGVVDDSQLPKDRFSAERLKGVDSTLKIQPAKLEDSAVYLCASSLSGGTYEQYFGPGTRLTVT.

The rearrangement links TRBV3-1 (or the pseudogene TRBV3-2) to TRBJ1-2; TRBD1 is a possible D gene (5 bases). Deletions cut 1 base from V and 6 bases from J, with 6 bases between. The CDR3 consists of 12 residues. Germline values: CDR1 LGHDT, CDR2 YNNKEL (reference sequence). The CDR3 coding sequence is TGTGCCAGCAGCCAAGTGACAGATGGCTACACCTTC. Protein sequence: CASSQVTDGYTF.